This entry is about one T cell receptor (beta chain). Its antigen is not known. This record comes from a study of T cell responses to AZD1222 COVID-19 vaccine. Study-wide points: Females outnumbered males among donors, who were mostly white British; clonal diversity was possibly underestimated. Spike-specific TCR breadth and depth rose after two AZD1222 doses.

Trimming stripped 4 bases from V and 7 bases from J, with 14 bases between. The CDR3 spans 14 residues. The germline gives CDR1 SGHRS, CDR2 YFSETQ. Only in-frame clones appear in the TCRdb table, and some are missing; sequencing was by immunoSEQ multiplex PCR. The sample has around 140,000 clones; around 85% are singletons. The sequence derives from an adult who received the MenACWY meningococcal vaccine as a control. The sequencing here drew on peripheral blood, taken 28 days after the second dose of the MenACWY control vaccine. The V call is TRBV5-1, the J call TRBJ1-4; perhaps TRBD1 as D (5 bases). The CDR3 reads CASSAGPHSEKLFF. The CDR3 DNA is TGCGCCAGCAGCGCGGGGCCCCACTCTGAAAAACTGTTTTTT.